This T cell receptor (beta chain) was identified in a study of naive and memory T cell subsets. Notes on the study in general: Each distinct alpha or beta sequence counts as one clonotype. Possibly reflecting memory cells re-expressing CD45RA, a few larger clonotypes occurred in naive repertoires, especially CD8.

This CDR3 comprises 16 residues. V was clipped by 1 base and J by 3 bases, with 10 bases between them. Per the germline V gene, CDR1 is SGHVS and CDR2 is FQNEAQ. In regard to this clonotype: Its antigen is as yet unknown.

Both TRBC1 and TRBC2 were covered by a beta constant-region primer of two equimolar oligonucleotides. Nested alpha and beta constant-region primers with the SP2 primer drove four PCR rounds on ligated cDNA. MiXCR was run by TCRdb on the UMI-ligation and nested PCR reads, yielding one entry per CDR3 protein. This sample has 98,000 or so distinct CDR3 sequences, with about 11% found just once. Four subsets defined by CD45RA and CD27 were sorted after CD3, CD4, CD8 and live/dead staining. What was sequenced was naive CD4+ T cells from blood. The chain has TRBV7-8 and TRBJ1-6; no clear D gene. The clonotype comes from a human donor in good health. CDR3 region: CASSLVPRRYNSPLHF. CDR3 nucleotide sequence: TGTGCCAGCAGCTTAGTGCCCCGGCGCTATAATTCACCCCTCCACTTT.